The 27 T cell receptor beta chains presented below share a single source sample, sequenced in a study of blood T cell repertoires in COVID-19. Repertoires were generated with immunoSEQ multiplex PCR, while TCRdb's copy carries only in-frame clones and drops some. The sample lists 150,000 to 200,000 clones, approximately 87% occurring once. The sequencing input was peripheral blood. These TCRs come from a woman in her sixties or seventies with COVID-19, enrolled during active disease.

The genes are TRBV29-1 and TRBJ2-3; tentative D call: TRBD1 (5 bases). The V end lost 2 bases, the J end lost 4 bases, and 16 bases lay between the germline ends. The germline CDR1 and CDR2 sequences are SQVTM and ANQGSEA. This CDR3 has 15 amino acids. CDR3 region: CSVEPRRLGADTQYF. In DNA, the CDR3 is TGCAGCGTTGAACCCCGCCGTTTAGGGGCAGATACGCAGTATTTT.

The rearrangement uses TRBV28 and TRBJ2-3; no definite D call. This CDR3 is built from 13 residues. V gave up 7 bases and J gave up 5 bases, with 13 bases separating them. The germline V gene encodes CDR1 MDHEN and CDR2 SYDVKM. This CDR3 reads CASNGGVGDTQYF. CDR3 nucleotide sequence: TGTGCCAGCAACGGTGGAGTGGGAGATACGCAGTATTTT.

The chain combines TRBV12-3 or TRBV12-4 with TRBJ2-7; 7 nucleotides match TRBD1. Unmatched junction bases numbered 6, after V lost 6 bases and J lost 4 bases. This CDR3 region has 13 residues. The CDR3 sequence is CASSPGTVYEQYF. The CDR3 nucleotides read TGTGCCAGCAGCCCTGGGACAGTTTACGAGCAGTACTTC.

The V call is TRBV7-2, the J call TRBJ2-7; TRBD1 matches 7 bases. V lost 5 bases and J lost 7; bases outside the gene matches: 11. Germline values: CDR1 SGHTA, CDR2 FQGNSA. This CDR3 contains 14 residues. This CDR3 is CASSATRDSEEQYF. The CDR3 DNA reads TGTGCCAGCAGCGCCACCCGGGACAGCGAGGAGCAGTACTTC.

The CDR3 DNA reads as TGCAGCGTTGAGAGAGACAGGTTCTCCTACGAGCAGTACTTC. Its translation is CSVERDRFSYEQYF. The rearrangement links TRBV29-1 to TRBJ2-7, with TRBD1 as a possible D gene (6 bases). The V end lost 3 bases, the J end lost 0 bases, and 12 bases lay between the germline ends. The CDR3 has 14 amino acids. CDR1 and CDR2 (germline): SQVTM, ANQGSEA.

This chain connects TRBV7-3 to TRBJ2-4; TRBD2 matches at 7 bases. CDR1 and CDR2 (germline): SGHTA, FQGTGA. The ends lost 2 bases at V and 0 bases at J; junction bases unmatched: 7. This CDR3 is built from 17 residues. The CDR3 coding sequence is TGTGCCAGCAGCTTACATAGCGGGTCCGGAGCCAAAAACATTCAGTACTTC. Amino acid sequence: CASSLHSGSGAKNIQYF.

In DNA, the CDR3 is TGTGCCAGCAGCTGGACAGGGGGCGCCGGCAATGAGCAGTTCTTC. Protein product: CASSWTGGAGNEQFF. The chain employs TRBV7-2 and TRBJ2-1; 11 bases map to TRBD1. The V gene end was trimmed by 4 bases and the J gene end by 6 bases; junction bases not matched to a gene: 5. The CDR3 length is 15 residues. From germline, CDR1 is SGHTA and CDR2 FQGNSA.

The chain links TRBV6-5 to TRBJ1-2, with 8 bases fitting TRBD1. From germline, CDR1 is MNHEY and CDR2 SVGAGI. J was trimmed by 4 bases and V by 0 bases; bases with no gene match: 7. CDR3 length: 16 residues. The CDR3 reads CASSYSSGGQTYGYTF. As DNA, the CDR3 is TGTGCCAGCAGTTACTCTTCAGGGGGCCAAACCTATGGCTACACCTTC.

This sequence joins TRBV3-1 (or the pseudogene TRBV3-2) and TRBJ1-6; D is ambiguous. V was clipped by 4 bases and J by 8 bases, with 15 bases between them. The CDR3 has 15 residues. The germline V gene encodes CDR1 LGHDT and CDR2 YNNKEL (reference sequence). The CDR3 loop is CASSREFFRDSPLHF. The CDR3 DNA follows: TGTGCCAGCAGCCGGGAGTTCTTCCGAGATTCACCCCTCCACTTT.

The rearrangement joins TRBV4-3 to TRBJ1-2; unclear D gene. The CDR3 length is 13 residues. The germline CDR1 and CDR2 sequences are LGHNA and YSLEER. V was shortened by 3 bases and J by 8 bases, with 13 bases between the two germline ends. The CDR3 protein is CASSQRVAWGYTF. In DNA form, the CDR3 reads TGCGCCAGCAGCCAGCGGGTAGCTTGGGGCTACACCTTC.

The chain combines TRBV19 with TRBJ1-5, with 9 bases that match TRBD1. There are 15 residues in the CDR3. The V and J ends lost 5 bases and 6 bases, in that order; junction bases with no gene match: 8. Per germline, CDR1 LNHDA and CDR2 SQIVND (reference sequence). The CDR3 bases are TGTGCCAGTAGTGCAATACAGGGGGCGGGTCAGCCCCAGCATTTT. Residues: CASSAIQGAGQPQHF.

The chain couples TRBV7-8 to TRBJ1-4; a weak D match, TRBD1 (5 bases). The CDR3 is 15 amino acids. Germline assignment: CDR1 SGHVS and CDR2 FQNEAQ. Trimming shortened V by 0 bases and J by 7 bases, and 12 bases separated the two germline ends. CDR3 sequence (DNA): TGTGCCAGCAGCTTAGCGGGGGGGATGAGTGAAAAACTGTTTTTT. This sequence encodes CASSLAGGMSEKLFF.

CDR3 DNA: TGCAGTGCTCCCCTTTCCCTCCAGTTCTTC. Translated, it gives CSAPLSLQFF. The genes are TRBV20-1 and TRBJ2-1; no reliable D call. Germline V lookup: CDR1 DFQATT, CDR2 SNEGSKA (reference sequence). V shed 5 bases and J shed 13 bases, with 12 bases lying between them. The CDR3 has 10 residues.

The chain links TRBV7-2 to TRBJ2-2, with 13 bases identical to TRBD2. The CDR3 runs to 18 residues. V shed 5 bases, J shed 5 bases, and the junction held 11 bases outside the gene matches. Germline lookup yields CDR1 SGHTA and CDR2 FQGNSA. Here the CDR3 reads CASSHGLAGVGATGELFF. CDR3 DNA: TGTGCCAGCAGCCATGGACTAGCGGGAGTTGGAGCGACCGGGGAGCTGTTTTTT.

This chain joins TRBV7-9 and TRBJ2-6, with no clear D. CDR3 length: 15 amino acids. The V gene lost 4 bases and the J gene lost 4 bases, with 11 bases spanning the gap. The germline V gene encodes CDR1 SEHNR and CDR2 FQNEAQ (reference sequence). CDR3 nucleotide sequence: TGTGCCAGCAGCTACACTTGGGCAGGGGCCAACGTCCTGACTTTC. It translates to CASSYTWAGANVLTF.

The chain couples TRBV18 to TRBJ1-1, with no clear D. The CDR3 extends over 12 amino acids. V dropped 6 bases and J dropped 1 base, with 6 bases sitting between them. The germline V gene encodes CDR1 KGHSH and CDR2 LQKENI. CDR3 amino acids: CASSPQNTEAFF. The CDR3 DNA reads TGTGCCAGCTCCCCCCAGAACACTGAAGCTTTCTTT.

The V gene is TRBV4-1, the J gene TRBJ2-1; 9 bases line up with TRBD2. V was clipped by 7 bases and J by 8 bases; unmatched bases: 12. This CDR3 is built from 15 residues. Germline V CDR1 and CDR2: MGHRA, YSYEKL. CDR3: CASTSRAGGPHEQFF. The DNA of the CDR3 is TGCGCCAGCACCTCAAGGGCGGGAGGGCCCCATGAGCAGTTCTTC.

The V and J genes are TRBV7-9 and TRBJ2-2; TRBD2 agrees at 11 bases. Trimming took 4 bases from V and 2 from J; bases not matched to a gene: 6. Germline CDR1 is SEHNR and CDR2 is FQNEAQ (reference sequence). This CDR3 is built from 17 residues. The CDR3 loop is CASSSTSGSYNTGELFF. The DNA of the CDR3 is TGTGCCAGCAGCTCCACTAGCGGGAGCTATAACACCGGGGAGCTGTTTTTT.

The rearrangement links TRBV19 to TRBJ2-7; D gene uncertain. Per the germline V gene, CDR1 is LNHDA and CDR2 is SQIVND (reference sequence). V was cut by 7 bases and J by 2 bases, with 9 bases left in between. CDR3 length: 12 residues. In nucleotides, the CDR3 is TGTGCCAGTATTCCCAGGACCTACGAGCAGTACTTC. Protein sequence: CASIPRTYEQYF.

This rearrangement joins TRBV11-2 to TRBJ2-1; the match to TRBD2 covers 7 bases. Trimming took 5 bases from V and 3 from J; bases not matched to a gene: 4. Germline V lookup: CDR1 SGHAT, CDR2 FQNNGV. The CDR3 consists of 14 residues. The CDR3 loop reads CASSSLADYNEQFF. The CDR3 bases are TGTGCCAGCAGCAGCCTAGCGGACTACAATGAGCAGTTCTTC.

The chain carries TRBV19 and TRBJ2-7, with 10 bases fitting TRBD2. CDR3 length: 15 amino acids. J lost 4 bases, V lost 5 bases, and 8 bases had no gene match. The germline gives CDR1 LNHDA, CDR2 SQIVND (reference sequence). CDR3 DNA sequence: TGTGCCAGTAGTGCGGCTAGCGGGAGTAGGTACGAGCAGTACTTC. The encoded protein is CASSAASGSRYEQYF.

The table lists this clone with a few counts. The chain combines TRBV24-1 with TRBJ2-1, with 7 bases that match TRBD1. Germline loops: CDR1 KGHDR, CDR2 SFDVKD. The CDR3 totals 14 residues. The ends lost 7 bases at V and 0 bases at J; junction bases unmatched: 2. The DNA for the CDR3 is TGTGCCACCAGGCCAGGGGGCTCCTACAATGAGCAGTTCTTC. Translation: CATRPGGSYNEQFF.

The chain couples TRBV9 to TRBJ1-4; 12 bases are a match to TRBD1. The germline CDR1 and CDR2 sequences are SGDLS and YYNGEE. CDR3 length equals 18 residues. V trimming: 4 bases; J trimming: 5 bases; junction bases outside the gene matches: 12. This chain's CDR3 is CASSFSAGTGGLNEKLFF. Here the CDR3 DNA reads TGTGCCAGCAGCTTCAGCGCCGGGACAGGGGGCTTAAATGAAAAACTGTTTTTT.

The J gene is TRBJ1-1, the V gene TRBV11-3; D is perhaps TRBD1 (6 bases). Trimming removed 3 bases at V and 1 base at J, with 9 bases between. The CDR3 loop spans 14 amino acids. Germline values: CDR1 SGHNT, CDR2 YENEEA. The CDR3 bases are TGTGCCAGCAGCTTTGGGGGCCGGAACACTGAAGCTTTCTTT. This gives the protein CASSFGGRNTEAFF. The full variable domain, in which reference TRBV11-3 and TRBJ1-1 provide the parts outside the CDR3, is EAGVVQSPRYKIIEKKQPVAFWCNPISGHNTLYWYLQNLGQGPELLIRYENEEAVDDSQLPKDRFSAERLKGVDSTLKIQPAELGDSAVYLCASSFGGRNTEAFFGQGTRLTVV.

This chain uses TRBV14 with TRBJ1-2; 9 bases match TRBD1. V lost 0 bases, J lost 4 bases, and 3 bases stayed unmatched. The CDR3 runs to 15 residues. Germline CDR1 is SGHDN and CDR2 is FVKESK. The CDR3 spells CASSQEWDRAYGYTF. For the CDR3, the DNA is TGTGCCAGCAGCCAAGAGTGGGACAGGGCCTATGGCTACACCTTC. The entire variable domain, with the rest obtained from reference TRBV14 and TRBJ1-2, is as follows: EAGVTQFPSHSVIEKGQTVTLRCDPISGHDNLYWYRRVMGKEIKFLLHFVKESKQDESGMPNNRFLAERTGGTYSTLKVQPAELEDSGVYFCASSQEWDRAYGYTFGSGTRLTVV.

The J gene is TRBJ1-1, the V gene TRBV28; D perhaps matches TRBD1 (6 bases). The ends were cut back, 5 bases at V and 10 bases at J, with 14 bases in the middle. Germline loops: CDR1 MDHEN, CDR2 SYDVKM. The CDR3 sequence is 12 residues long. Here the CDR3 DNA reads TGTGCCAGCAGTCAAAGACAGGTCGTAGCTTTCTTT. This translates into CASSQRQVVAFF.

The chain combines TRBV27 with TRBJ2-1; weak D call: TRBD2 (5 bases). CDR1 is MNHEY and CDR2 is SMNVEV in the germline V gene (reference sequence). V lost 7 bases to trimming and J lost 5 bases, with 12 bases between them. CDR3 size: 13 residues. DNA of the CDR3: TGTGCCAGCAAGCGGAGGCAGGACAATGAGCAGTTCTTC. This translates into CASKRRQDNEQFF.